Each of the 27 T cell receptor beta chains below was sequenced from the same sample in a study of T cell changes during pregnancy in multiple sclerosis (dated by TCRdb to the late 2010s). Library preparation used the immunoSEQ multiplex PCR assay. What TCRdb holds here is the immuneACCESS table cut down to in-frame rearrangements. Part of the clones is not present; checked against another copy, under half of the missing clones reflect an unresolved V gene, and the others are unexplained. This sample holds 90,000 or so clones; more than 85% were observed only once. The ten largest make up about 1.5% of the sample. The starting material was peripheral blood, obtained in the first trimester of pregnancy. The receptors derive from a female donor with multiple sclerosis, enrolled in a pregnancy study.

The J gene is TRBJ1-4, the V gene TRBV6-1; maybe TRBD1 (6 bases). Deletions cut 1 base from V and 4 bases from J, with 25 bases between. The CDR3 totals 20 residues. Germline CDR1 MNHNS, CDR2 SASEGT. The CDR3 protein is CASSEEGRGVWRKYNEKLFF. The CDR3, as DNA: TGTGCCAGCAGTGAAGAAGGCAGGGGTGTTTGGCGGAAGTATAATGAAAAACTGTTTTTT.

The chain recombines TRBV5-1 with TRBJ2-7; D unresolved. The CDR3 runs to 15 residues. V dropped 1 base and J dropped 1 base, with 12 bases sitting between them. Germline V CDR1 and CDR2: SGHRS, YFSETQ. CDR3 bases: TGCGCCAGCAGCTTGTCCCCGGGTATATCCTACGAGCAGTACTTC. It encodes CASSLSPGISYEQYF.

The chain carries TRBV6-1 and TRBJ2-7, with 10 bases lining up with TRBD2. There are 14 residues in the CDR3. The J segment lost 2 bases and the V segment lost 8 bases, leaving 6 bases of the junction unmatched. Germline V gene lookup returns CDR1 MNHNS and CDR2 SASEGT. The DNA for the CDR3 is TGTGCCAGCCTCCGGACTAGCGGAACCTACGAGCAGTACTTC. It codes for CASLRTSGTYEQYF.

The gene calls are TRBV7-6 and TRBJ2-7, with D perhaps TRBD1 (5 bases). Germline V gives CDR1 SGHVS, CDR2 FNYEAQ. Deletions cut 0 bases from V and 6 bases from J, with 15 bases between. The CDR3 has 15 residues. CDR3 in DNA: TGTGCCAGCAGCTTAGCTGGGGCCACCCGCCGCGAGCAGTACTTC. This translates into CASSLAGATRREQYF.

The genes are TRBV5-8 and TRBJ2-3, with 8 bases that match TRBD1. V shed 3 bases and J 5 bases; nucleotides not matched to a gene: 8. The CDR3 totals 15 residues. The germline gives CDR1 SGHTS, CDR2 YDEGEE. CDR3 nucleotides: TGTGCCAGCAGCTCACGGGCAGGGGGCAAAGATACGCAGTATTTT. Translating it yields CASSSRAGGKDTQYF.

The chain recombines TRBV29-1 with TRBJ2-1; 7 bases map to TRBD2. Germline lookup yields CDR1 SQVTM and CDR2 ANQGSEA. Germline trimming cut 7 bases from V and 0 bases from J; bases unmatched to any gene: 6. The CDR3 spans 14 residues. Written as DNA, the CDR3 is TGCAGCGGCAACGGGGGGAGCTCCTACAATGAGCAGTTCTTC. Translated, it gives CSGNGGSSYNEQFF.

The chain links TRBV5-1 to TRBJ1-1; 8 bases agree with TRBD1. With V trimmed by 3 bases and J by 7 bases, 5 bases remained unmatched. Germline V gives CDR1 SGHRS, CDR2 YFSETQ. This CDR3 region has 13 residues. Written as DNA, the CDR3 is TGCGCCAGCAGCTGGACAGGGTCTGGTGAAGCTTTCTTT. It encodes CASSWTGSGEAFF.

The chain recombines TRBV2 with TRBJ2-1, with TRBD1 matching 8 bases. The CDR3 runs to 14 residues. The V segment lost 7 bases and the J segment 3 bases; nucleotides outside the gene matches: 5. CDR1 is SNHLY and CDR2 is FYNNEI in the germline V gene. DNA of the CDR3: TGTGCCAGCATGAACAGGGGGATCTACAATGAGCAGTTCTTC. This translates into CASMNRGIYNEQFF. Supplemented by reference TRBV2 and TRBJ2-1, the full variable domain reads EPEVTQTPSHQVTQMGQEVILRCVPISNHLYFYWYRQILGQKVEFLVSFYNNEISEKSEIFDDQFSVERPDGSNFTLKIRSTKLEDSAMYFCASMNRGIYNEQFFGPGTRLTVL.

The chain uses TRBV4-1 and TRBJ1-2, with D possibly being TRBD1 (6 bases). The V end was cut by 6 bases, the J end by 3 bases, with 11 bases between. CDR3 length: 13 amino acids. The germline CDR1 and CDR2 sequences are MGHRA and YSYEKL. The CDR3 reads CASRTPGDYGYTF. CDR3 DNA sequence: TGCGCCAGCAGAACCCCAGGGGACTATGGCTACACCTTC.

The chain has TRBV27 and TRBJ2-2, with a tentative D call TRBD1 (6 bases). CDR3 length: 17 amino acids. In germline, CDR1 is MNHEY, CDR2 SMNVEV (reference sequence). Trimming cost V 0 bases and J 5 bases, with 16 bases left between them. The CDR3 DNA reads TGTGCCAGCAGTTTATCGACCTTTCTCACAGGGACCGGGGAGCTGTTTTTT. It translates to CASSLSTFLTGTGELFF.

The sample holds one count of this clone. The chain joins TRBV25-1 to TRBJ2-6; tentative D call: TRBD1 (5 bases). The germline V and J ends were trimmed by 5 bases and 0 bases, with 14 bases remaining between them. The V gene's germline CDR1 is MGHDK and CDR2 SYGVNS. This CDR3 contains 17 residues. CDR3 loop: CASSFRGSLSGANVLTF. For the CDR3, the DNA is TGTGCCAGCAGTTTTAGGGGTTCACTCTCTGGGGCCAACGTCCTGACTTTC. The variable domain in full, with the rest retrieved from reference TRBV25-1 and TRBJ2-6, is EADIYQTPRYLVIGTGKKITLECSQTMGHDKMYWYQQDPGMELHLIHYSYGVNSTEKGDLSSESTVSRIRTEHFPLTLESARPSHTSQYLCASSFRGSLSGANVLTFGAGSRLTVL.

CDR3: CASTKPGTDYGYTF. The CDR3 DNA follows: TGTGCCAGTACCAAACCCGGGACAGACTATGGCTACACCTTC. The chain links TRBV19 to TRBJ1-2; 7 bases align to TRBD1. The CDR3 has 14 amino acids. Germline lookup yields CDR1 LNHDA and CDR2 SQIVND (reference sequence). V dropped 7 bases and J dropped 3; count of bases not matched to a gene: 8.

The chain combines TRBV27 with TRBJ1-2, with no clear D. CDR3 length equals 13 residues. The V gene's germline CDR1 is MNHEY and CDR2 SMNVEV (reference sequence). V was shortened by 4 bases and J by 3 bases, with 9 bases between the two germline ends. In nucleotides, the CDR3 is TGTGCCAGCAGTTCCGGGTCAGACTATGGCTACACCTTC. It translates to CASSSGSDYGYTF.

This chain joins TRBV7-2 and TRBJ2-1; 10 nucleotides agree with TRBD1. V lost 5 bases to trimming and J lost 3 bases; unmatched junction nucleotides: 10. Per germline, CDR1 SGHTA and CDR2 FQGNSA. The CDR3 covers 17 residues. DNA for the CDR3: TGTGCCAGCAGCGACCGGGACAGGGGCGCCTACTACAATGAGCAGTTCTTC. Its protein product is CASSDRDRGAYYNEQFF.

The rearrangement joins TRBV4-3 to TRBJ2-7; possibly TRBD1 for D (6 bases). Trimming removed 1 base from V and 4 bases from J, with 17 bases in between. The CDR3 runs 16 residues. Germline CDR1 LGHNA, CDR2 YSLEER. CDR3 residues: CASSQAPTLQGYEQYF. CDR3 nucleotide sequence: TGCGCCAGCAGCCAAGCACCGACTCTCCAGGGGTACGAGCAGTACTTC.

The chain employs TRBV7-2 and TRBJ1-2, with 10 bases aligning to TRBD1. J was trimmed by 4 bases and V by 2 bases; bases with no gene match: 10. The CDR3 totals 17 residues. Germline lookup yields CDR1 SGHTA and CDR2 FQGNSA. CDR3 protein: CASSLTDRGPFLYGYTF. The CDR3 coding sequence is TGTGCCAGCAGCTTAACCGACAGGGGGCCTTTCCTCTATGGCTACACCTTC.

The V and J genes are TRBV27 and TRBJ2-7, with D possibly being TRBD1 (6 bases). V dropped 6 bases and J dropped 3 bases, with 18 bases sitting between them. CDR3 size: 15 residues. Germline values: CDR1 MNHEY, CDR2 SMNVEV (reference sequence). The CDR3 nucleotides read TGTGCCAGCAGCCCAAACCGGGACAATTTCTACGAGCAGTACTTC. This sequence encodes CASSPNRDNFYEQYF.

The chain carries TRBV29-1 and TRBJ2-1; D perhaps matches TRBD2 (5 bases). The V and J ends lost 4 bases and 8 bases respectively, with 6 bases between them. The CDR3 covers 10 residues. Germline loops: CDR1 SQVTM, CDR2 ANQGSEA. The CDR3 loop is CSVVRDEQFF. In DNA form, the CDR3 reads TGCAGCGTTGTGAGGGATGAGCAGTTCTTC.

This clone appeared a single time. The DNA of the CDR3 is TGTGCCAGTAAGAGGACTACTAGCACAGATACGCAGTATTTT. Its protein product is CASKRTTSTDTQYF. The chain employs TRBV19 and TRBJ2-3; D is possibly TRBD2 (6 bases). Germline assignment: CDR1 LNHDA and CDR2 SQIVND (reference sequence). The CDR3 has 14 residues. V was trimmed by 7 bases and J by 0 bases, leaving 11 bases between them. Filled out from reference TRBV19 and TRBJ2-3, the complete variable domain reads DGGITQSPKYLFRKEGQNVTLSCEQNLNHDAMYWYRQDPGQGLRLIYYSQIVNDFQKGDIAEGYSVSREKKESFPLTVTSAQKNPTAFYLCASKRTTSTDTQYFGPGTRLTVL.

V usage is TRBV20-1 and J usage is TRBJ2-5, with a weak D call TRBD1 (5 bases). The germline gives CDR1 DFQATT, CDR2 SNEGSKA (reference sequence). The germline V and J ends were trimmed by 0 bases and 6 bases, with 5 bases remaining between them. The CDR3 has 11 amino acids. The CDR3 coding sequence is TGCAGTGCTAGAGAGGGGCAGACCCAGTACTTC. Translated, it gives CSAREGQTQYF.

This clone was counted once. This chain connects TRBV18 to TRBJ2-1; D might be TRBD1 (6 bases). The germline V gene encodes CDR1 KGHSH and CDR2 LQKENI. With 2 bases removed from V and 15 bases from J, the gap between germline ends came to 14 bases. This CDR3 contains 12 residues. In DNA, the CDR3 is TGTGCCAGCTCACCAGTCAACACAGGGACGTTCTTC. It specifies CASSPVNTGTFF.

The chain carries TRBV30 and TRBJ1-2; 7 bases are a match to TRBD1. Per germline, CDR1 GTSNPN and CDR2 SVGIG (reference sequence). Unmatched junction bases numbered 24, after V lost 5 bases and J lost 3 bases. This CDR3 comprises 19 residues. The CDR3 DNA reads TGTGCCTGGGGCCCAAGCGCCGGGGACAGATTAAAATGGGACTATGGCTACACCTTC. It encodes CAWGPSAGDRLKWDYGYTF.

The chain combines TRBV7-9 with TRBJ1-2; TRBD1 might be the D (5 bases). Germline V lookup: CDR1 SEHNR, CDR2 FQNEAQ (reference sequence). The V gene lost 2 bases and the J gene lost 3 bases, with 25 bases spanning the gap. This CDR3 contains 19 residues. The CDR3 DNA sequence: TGTGCCAGCAGCTTACAAGGGTCCGACAGCCTACCGGGGGACTATGGCTACACCTTC. Translated: CASSLQGSDSLPGDYGYTF.

CDR3 in amino acids: CASSQGGLQGAKGSGNTIYF. In DNA, the CDR3 is TGCGCCAGCAGCCAAGGAGGCCTACAGGGGGCGAAGGGTTCTGGAAACACCATATATTTT. The gene calls are TRBV4-1 and TRBJ1-3; 9 bases map to TRBD1. The CDR3 has 20 amino acids. Germline V CDR1 and CDR2: MGHRA, YSYEKL. V shed 1 base, J shed 1 base, and the junction held 14 bases outside the gene matches.

V is TRBV11-1 and J is TRBJ1-1; 8 positions match TRBD1. V shed 5 bases, J shed 4 bases, and the junction held 3 bases outside the gene matches. The CDR3 has 13 amino acids. Germline V CDR1 and CDR2: SGHAT, FQDESV (reference sequence). The CDR3 DNA reads as TGTGCCAGCAGCACGACAGGGGTCACTGAAGCTTTCTTT. Amino acid sequence: CASSTTGVTEAFF.

This chain joins TRBV5-1 and TRBJ1-1; 8 bases are shared with TRBD1. This CDR3 has 13 residues. Germline V gene lookup returns CDR1 SGHRS and CDR2 YFSETQ. Trimming at V came to 3 bases and at J to 9 bases, leaving 7 bases not matched to a gene. Here the CDR3 DNA reads TGCGCCAGCAGCTACTGGACAGGGTCTCAAGCTTTCTTT. The encoded protein is CASSYWTGSQAFF. Full variable domain (remainder filled in from reference TRBV5-1 and TRBJ1-1): KAGVTQTPRYLIKTRGQQVTLSCSPISGHRSVSWYQQTPGQGLQFLFEYFSETQRNKGNFPGRFSGRQFSNSRSEMNVSTLELGDSALYLCASSYWTGSQAFFGQGTRLTVV.

The genes are TRBV5-1 and TRBJ2-2, with a possible D match to TRBD1 (6 bases). V lost 4 bases, J lost 6 bases, and 19 bases lay in between. Germline CDR1 and CDR2: SGHRS and YFSETQ. The CDR3 is 16 residues long. The CDR3 is CASSPAGAHEPGELFF. CDR3 in DNA: TGCGCCAGCAGCCCAGCAGGGGCGCATGAACCCGGGGAGCTGTTTTTT.